The 2 T cell receptor beta chains reported below all come from one sample, sequenced in a study of CD8+ T cells in alopecia areata. In each case, RNA was isolated and then reverse transcribed into cDNA as the sequencing template. Repertoires were generated with immunoSEQ multiplex PCR, while TCRdb's copy carries only in-frame clones and drops some. In the table there are some 130,000 clones, roughly 50% of which are singletons. This specimen was CD4+ T cells sorted from blood, taken at week 0. Receptor source: a human donor with alopecia areata.

The chain recombines TRBV15 with TRBJ2-2, with TRBD1 matching over 11 bases. This CDR3 has 15 amino acids. Germline V CDR1 and CDR2: LNHNV, YYDKDF (reference sequence). Trimming removed 4 bases from V and 4 bases from J; junction bases left unmatched: 2. The chain's CDR3 is CATSTGTGGTGELFF. The CDR3 bases are TGTGCCACCAGCACCGGGACAGGGGGCACCGGGGAGCTGTTTTTT.

The genes are TRBV5-1 and TRBJ2-5; D gene unclear. This CDR3 is built from 13 residues. Trimming stripped 0 bases from V and 7 bases from J, with 10 bases between. The germline gives CDR1 SGHRS, CDR2 YFSETQ. CDR3 amino acids: CASSLGSPGTQYF. CDR3 DNA sequence: TGCGCCAGCAGCTTGGGCAGCCCCGGGACCCAGTACTTC. Full variable domain (missing parts from reference TRBV5-1 and TRBJ2-5): KAGVTQTPRYLIKTRGQQVTLSCSPISGHRSVSWYQQTPGQGLQFLFEYFSETQRNKGNFPGRFSGRQFSNSRSEMNVSTLELGDSALYLCASSLGSPGTQYFGPGTRLLVL.